The source of this T cell receptor (beta chain) is a study of shared clonotypes between healthy human individuals. The naive CD8 fraction comprised CD45RO-negative cells positively selected for CCR7 and excluded terminally differentiated effector memory CD45RA+ cells. J gave up 0 bases and V 4 bases, and 9 bases lay outside the gene matches. CDR3 length equals 16 residues. Germline V CDR1 and CDR2: SGHNT, YYREEE (reference sequence). Assay: immunoSEQ multiplex PCR; the TCRdb copy retains only in-frame clones and omits some. The sample shows about 2.2 million clones, 93% of them seen only once. The material sequenced was naive CD8+ T cells from PBMCs. The chain links TRBV5-4 to TRBJ2-7, with 8 bases matching TRBD2. This sequence was found in a man younger than 30 in good health. Some clones in this sample may be carry-over from other donors' samples. The CDR3 bases are TGTGCCAGCAGCCCACCTACTAGCGGAAACTCCTACGAGCAGTACTTC. Translating gives CASSPPTSGNSYEQYF.